The rows below give T cell receptor beta chains drawn from one sample of a study of control samples from healthy donors and cancer patients. The data were produced by immunoSEQ multiplex PCR, yet TCRdb's version contains in-frame clones alone and is incomplete. The sample contains 150,000 or so clones, 90% to 95% of which appear only once. The sample consisted of blood. Receptors originate from a man aged 18 to 29 in good health. CDR3s include the opening cysteine and the closing phenylalanine or tryptophan. The order of the fields is CDR3 length, V gene, D gene, clone size, J gene, CDR3 protein, CDR3 DNA. The D gene is left open where the match is weak. Expanded clones get a size class; other rows say once, few or many, or leave the size out.

CDR3 length: 14
V gene: TRBV6-4
D gene: TRBD1
clone size: .
J gene: TRBJ1-1
CDR3 protein: CASSEDRGAAEAFF
CDR3 DNA: TGTGCCAGCAGCGAAGACAGGGGTGCCGCTGAAGCTTTCTTT

CDR3 length: 13
V gene: TRBV6-4
D gene: TRBD1
clone size: .
J gene: TRBJ2-1
CDR3 protein: CASSVDRGIEQFF
CDR3 DNA: TGTGCCAGCAGTGTGGACAGGGGCATTGAGCAGTTCTTC

CDR3 length: 15
V gene: TRBV5-5
D gene: TRBD1
clone size: .
J gene: TRBJ2-7
CDR3 protein: CASSFYRGHSYEQYF
CDR3 DNA: TGTGCCAGCAGCTTTTACAGGGGGCACTCCTACGAGCAGTACTTC

CDR3 length: 13
V gene: TRBV12-3/TRBV12-4
D gene: .
clone size: .
J gene: TRBJ2-3
CDR3 protein: CASRTTGRDTQYF
CDR3 DNA: TGTGCCAGCAGGACGACTGGGAGAGATACGCAGTATTTT

CDR3 length: 11
V gene: TRBV20-1
D gene: .
clone size: .
J gene: TRBJ2-7
CDR3 protein: CSAHRDYEQYF
CDR3 DNA: TGCAGTGCTCACAGGGACTACGAGCAGTACTTC

CDR3 length: 15
V gene: TRBV4-1
D gene: .
clone size: .
J gene: TRBJ2-7
CDR3 protein: CASSLRQEISYEQYF
CDR3 DNA: TGCGCCAGCAGCCTCCGACAGGAAATTTCCTACGAGCAGTACTTC

CDR3 length: 15
V gene: TRBV19
D gene: TRBD2
clone size: .
J gene: TRBJ2-7
CDR3 protein: CASSIRAGESYEQYF
CDR3 DNA: TGTGCCAGTAGTATAAGGGCGGGGGAATCCTACGAGCAGTACTTC

CDR3 length: 15
V gene: TRBV5-1
D gene: .
clone size: .
J gene: TRBJ1-5
CDR3 protein: CASSLEGSVGQPQHF
CDR3 DNA: TGCGCCAGCAGCTTGGAAGGTTCAGTAGGCCAGCCCCAGCATTTT

CDR3 length: 20
V gene: TRBV5-5
D gene: TRBD1
clone size: once
J gene: TRBJ1-2
CDR3 protein: CASSPPSTGPISVRDYGYTF
CDR3 DNA: TGTGCCAGCAGCCCCCCCTCGACAGGGCCCATCTCCGTTAGGGACTATGGCTACACCTTC

CDR3 length: 16
V gene: TRBV27
D gene: .
clone size: .
J gene: TRBJ1-5
CDR3 protein: CASRPSGKYSNQPQHF
CDR3 DNA: TGTGCCAGCAGACCGTCAGGGAAGTATAGCAATCAGCCCCAGCATTTT

CDR3 length: 15
V gene: TRBV15
D gene: .
clone size: .
J gene: TRBJ1-2
CDR3 protein: CATSRDRVRQEGYTF
CDR3 DNA: TGTGCCACCAGCAGAGATCGGGTCCGCCAGGAGGGCTACACCTTC

CDR3 length: 14
V gene: TRBV27
D gene: .
clone size: .
J gene: TRBJ2-7
CDR3 protein: CASSLGGRGYEQYF
CDR3 DNA: TGTGCCAGCAGTTTAGGGGGCAGGGGTTACGAGCAGTACTTC

CDR3 length: 13
V gene: TRBV7-2
D gene: .
clone size: .
J gene: TRBJ1-5
CDR3 protein: CASSQTSEGPQHF
CDR3 DNA: TGTGCCAGCAGCCAGACCTCGGAGGGACCCCAGCATTTT

CDR3 length: 13
V gene: TRBV5-1
D gene: .
clone size: .
J gene: TRBJ1-2
CDR3 protein: CASRGDNNYGYTF
CDR3 DNA: TGCGCCAGCAGGGGTGACAATAACTATGGCTACACCTTC

CDR3 length: 16
V gene: TRBV5-6
D gene: TRBD2
clone size: once
J gene: TRBJ2-7
CDR3 protein: CASSLWHSGGANEQYF
CDR3 DNA: TGTGCCAGCAGCTTGTGGCATAGCGGGGGGGCCAACGAGCAGTACTTC

CDR3 length: 15
V gene: TRBV5-4
D gene: .
clone size: .
J gene: TRBJ2-1
CDR3 protein: CASSFSPEFYNEQFF
CDR3 DNA: TGTGCCAGCAGCTTTAGCCCCGAGTTCTACAATGAGCAGTTCTTC

CDR3 length: 13
V gene: TRBV29-1
D gene: .
clone size: .
J gene: TRBJ1-1
CDR3 protein: CSAEKGTNTEAFF
CDR3 DNA: TGCAGCGCAGAAAAGGGAACCAACACTGAAGCTTTCTTT

CDR3 length: 14
V gene: TRBV3-1/TRBV3-2
D gene: TRBD2
clone size: once
J gene: TRBJ2-1
CDR3 protein: CASRVAGGYNEQFF
CDR3 DNA: TGTGCCAGTCGCGTAGCGGGAGGGTACAATGAGCAGTTCTTC

CDR3 length: 12
V gene: TRBV2
D gene: .
clone size: .
J gene: TRBJ1-2
CDR3 protein: CASSEWATGYTF
CDR3 DNA: TGTGCCAGCAGTGAATGGGCGACGGGCTACACCTTC

CDR3 length: 13
V gene: TRBV10-2
D gene: .
clone size: .
J gene: TRBJ1-5
CDR3 protein: CASSEGRNQPQHF
CDR3 DNA: TGCGCCAGCAGTGAAGGCCGCAATCAGCCCCAGCATTTT

CDR3 length: 9
V gene: TRBV29-1
D gene: .
clone size: .
J gene: TRBJ2-3
CDR3 protein: CSTAPSQYF
CDR3 DNA: TGCAGCACGGCCCCCTCGCAGTATTTT

CDR3 length: 14
V gene: TRBV9
D gene: .
clone size: .
J gene: TRBJ1-2
CDR3 protein: CASSPEWSNYGYTF
CDR3 DNA: TGTGCCAGCAGCCCAGAATGGTCCAACTATGGCTACACCTTC

CDR3 length: 13
V gene: TRBV3-1/TRBV3-2
D gene: .
clone size: .
J gene: TRBJ2-3
CDR3 protein: CASSQDRSDTQYF
CDR3 DNA: TGTGCCAGCAGCCAAGACAGGTCAGATACGCAGTATTTT

CDR3 length: 14
V gene: TRBV7-9
D gene: .
clone size: .
J gene: TRBJ1-4
CDR3 protein: CASSLAGVAEKLFF
CDR3 DNA: TGTGCCAGCAGCTTAGCTGGGGTCGCCGAAAAACTGTTTTTT

CDR3 length: 13
V gene: TRBV30
D gene: TRBD1
clone size: .
J gene: TRBJ1-3
CDR3 protein: CASYRGPGNTIYF
CDR3 DNA: TGTGCCTCCTACAGGGGCCCTGGAAACACCATATATTTT

CDR3 length: 15
V gene: TRBV19
D gene: TRBD1
clone size: .
J gene: TRBJ1-2
CDR3 protein: CASWDPGQGGYGYTF
CDR3 DNA: TGTGCCAGTTGGGATCCGGGACAGGGGGGTTATGGCTACACCTTC

CDR3 length: 16
V gene: TRBV19
D gene: TRBD1
clone size: .
J gene: TRBJ2-1
CDR3 protein: CASRDRGSRSYNEQFF
CDR3 DNA: TGTGCCAGCCGGGACAGGGGTTCCCGCTCCTACAATGAGCAGTTCTTC

CDR3 length: 15
V gene: TRBV6-2/TRBV6-3
D gene: .
clone size: .
J gene: TRBJ1-3
CDR3 protein: CASSYPGAARNTIYF
CDR3 DNA: TGTGCCAGCAGTTACCCAGGGGCGGCGAGAAACACCATATATTTT

CDR3 length: 16
V gene: TRBV9
D gene: .
clone size: .
J gene: TRBJ2-1
CDR3 protein: CASSVASMVAQGGQFF
CDR3 DNA: TGTGCCAGCAGCGTAGCTTCTATGGTGGCGCAGGGGGGGCAGTTCTTC

CDR3 length: 17
V gene: TRBV4-1
D gene: TRBD1
clone size: .
J gene: TRBJ1-6
CDR3 protein: CASSQVTGGPTGSPLHF
CDR3 DNA: TGCGCCAGCAGCCAAGTGACAGGGGGACCCACGGGTTCACCCCTCCACTTT

CDR3 length: 11
V gene: TRBV3-1/TRBV3-2
D gene: .
clone size: .
J gene: TRBJ1-1
CDR3 protein: CASSQHDEAFF
CDR3 DNA: TGTGCCAGCAGCCAACACGATGAAGCTTTCTTT

CDR3 length: 18
V gene: TRBV4-1
D gene: .
clone size: .
J gene: TRBJ2-7
CDR3 protein: CASSQDSHLRAVTYEQYF
CDR3 DNA: TGCGCCAGCAGCCAAGATTCCCACCTGAGGGCCGTTACCTACGAGCAGTACTTC

CDR3 length: 16
V gene: TRBV7-3
D gene: .
clone size: .
J gene: TRBJ2-1
CDR3 protein: CASSLRGTISYNEQFF
CDR3 DNA: TGTGCCAGCAGCTTACGGGGCACGATCTCCTACAATGAGCAGTTCTTC

CDR3 length: 16
V gene: TRBV29-1
D gene: .
clone size: .
J gene: TRBJ1-1
CDR3 protein: CSVSGGDAPMNTEAFF
CDR3 DNA: TGCAGCGTCTCGGGAGGGGACGCTCCCATGAACACTGAAGCTTTCTTT

CDR3 length: 16
V gene: TRBV19
D gene: TRBD2
clone size: .
J gene: TRBJ2-1
CDR3 protein: CASRPPLAGVKNEQFF
CDR3 DNA: TGTGCCAGTAGGCCCCCCCTAGCGGGAGTTAAGAATGAGCAGTTCTTC

CDR3 length: 13
V gene: TRBV12-3/TRBV12-4
D gene: .
clone size: once
J gene: TRBJ1-5
CDR3 protein: CASSFRSDQPQHF
CDR3 DNA: TGTGCCAGCAGTTTTCGGAGTGATCAGCCCCAGCATTTT

CDR3 length: 16
V gene: TRBV5-1
D gene: .
clone size: .
J gene: TRBJ2-5
CDR3 protein: CASSFGLALPGETQYF
CDR3 DNA: TGCGCCAGCAGCTTCGGGCTAGCGCTTCCAGGGGAGACCCAGTACTTC

CDR3 length: 13
V gene: TRBV25-1
D gene: .
clone size: .
J gene: TRBJ1-1
CDR3 protein: CASSEGSNTEAFF
CDR3 DNA: TGTGCCAGCAGTGAAGGATCGAACACTGAAGCTTTCTTT

CDR3 length: 14
V gene: TRBV14
D gene: .
clone size: .
J gene: TRBJ1-2
CDR3 protein: CASSQEAPLMGYTF
CDR3 DNA: TGTGCCAGCAGCCAAGAGGCCCCCTTAATGGGCTACACCTTC

CDR3 length: 10
V gene: TRBV5-3
D gene: .
clone size: .
J gene: TRBJ2-3
CDR3 protein: CATYTDTQYF
CDR3 DNA: TGTGCCACTTACACAGATACGCAGTATTTT

CDR3 length: 18
V gene: TRBV2
D gene: .
clone size: .
J gene: TRBJ2-7
CDR3 protein: CASSESGRLGFFTYEQYF
CDR3 DNA: TGTGCCAGCAGTGAATCAGGCAGACTGGGCTTCTTCACCTACGAGCAGTACTTC

CDR3 length: 13
V gene: TRBV4-3
D gene: .
clone size: once
J gene: TRBJ2-1
CDR3 protein: CASSQVWAREQFF
CDR3 DNA: TGCGCCAGCAGCCAAGTGTGGGCCAGGGAGCAGTTCTTC

CDR3 length: 16
V gene: TRBV7-6
D gene: .
clone size: .
J gene: TRBJ2-1
CDR3 protein: CASSLRGDTLYNEQFF
CDR3 DNA: TGTGCCAGCAGCCTTAGGGGAGACACCCTCTACAATGAGCAGTTCTTC

CDR3 length: 15
V gene: TRBV15
D gene: .
clone size: .
J gene: TRBJ2-2
CDR3 protein: CATSRGGPDTGELFF
CDR3 DNA: TGTGCCACCAGCAGAGGGGGACCGGACACCGGGGAGCTGTTTTTT

CDR3 length: 13
V gene: TRBV9
D gene: .
clone size: .
J gene: TRBJ2-7
CDR3 protein: CASSGAGSYEQYF
CDR3 DNA: TGTGCCAGCAGCGGCGCGGGGTCCTACGAGCAGTACTTC

CDR3 length: 13
V gene: TRBV5-1
D gene: .
clone size: .
J gene: TRBJ1-2
CDR3 protein: CASSIQQYYGYTF
CDR3 DNA: TGCGCCAGCAGTATCCAACAATACTATGGCTACACCTTC

CDR3 length: 16
V gene: TRBV28
D gene: .
clone size: .
J gene: TRBJ2-7
CDR3 protein: CASSFRYGTQSYEQYF
CDR3 DNA: TGTGCCAGCAGTTTTAGGTATGGGACGCAATCCTACGAGCAGTACTTC

CDR3 length: 16
V gene: TRBV5-1
D gene: .
clone size: once
J gene: TRBJ1-1
CDR3 protein: CASSQGLPVGNTEAFF
CDR3 DNA: TGCGCCAGCAGCCAGGGACTCCCTGTGGGGAACACTGAAGCTTTCTTT

CDR3 length: 18
V gene: TRBV18
D gene: TRBD1
clone size: .
J gene: TRBJ1-2
CDR3 protein: CASSLTGLRTGRNYGYTF
CDR3 DNA: TGTGCCAGCTCCTTAACGGGGCTCCGGACAGGGCGTAACTATGGCTACACCTTC

CDR3 length: 14
V gene: TRBV2
D gene: .
clone size: once
J gene: TRBJ2-1
CDR3 protein: CASSDRGPLYEQFF
CDR3 DNA: TGTGCCAGCAGTGACCGGGGACCCCTCTATGAGCAGTTCTTC

CDR3 length: 14
V gene: TRBV6-6
D gene: .
clone size: .
J gene: TRBJ2-7
CDR3 protein: CASSYMDRYYEQYF
CDR3 DNA: TGTGCCAGCAGTTATATGGACAGATACTACGAGCAGTACTTC